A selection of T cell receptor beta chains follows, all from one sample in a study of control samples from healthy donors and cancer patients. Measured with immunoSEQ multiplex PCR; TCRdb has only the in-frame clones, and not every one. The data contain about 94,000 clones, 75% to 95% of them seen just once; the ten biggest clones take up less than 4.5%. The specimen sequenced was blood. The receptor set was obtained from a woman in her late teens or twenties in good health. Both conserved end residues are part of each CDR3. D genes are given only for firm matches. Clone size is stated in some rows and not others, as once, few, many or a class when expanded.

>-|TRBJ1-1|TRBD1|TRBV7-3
TGTGCCAGCAGCCGGACAGGAGCTAATCAGAACACTGAAGCTTTCTTT
CASSRTGANQNTEAFF
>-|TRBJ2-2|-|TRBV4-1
TGCGCCAGCAGCCAAGTTGTGAGCGGGGAGCTGTTTTTT
CASSQVVSGELFF
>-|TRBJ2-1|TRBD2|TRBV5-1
TGCGCCAGCAGCTTGGGCCCTAGCGGGGGGGCCTGGGGAAATGAGCAGTTCTTC
CASSLGPSGGAWGNEQFF
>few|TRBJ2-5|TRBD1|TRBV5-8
TGTGCCAGCAGCCTACTATCGACAGGGGTAGAGGAGACCCAGTACTTC
CASSLLSTGVEETQYF
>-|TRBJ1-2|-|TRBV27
TGTGCCAGCAGTCGTTATTTTGGGGATGGCTACACCTTC
CASSRYFGDGYTF
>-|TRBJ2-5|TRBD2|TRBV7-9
TGTGCCAGCGGTGGCGGGGGGATCCAAGAGACCCAGTACTTC
CASGGGGIQETQYF
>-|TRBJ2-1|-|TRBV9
TGTGCCAGCAGCGTAGATCGGGGGAATGAGCAGTTCTTC
CASSVDRGNEQFF
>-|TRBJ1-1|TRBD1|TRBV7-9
TGTGCCAGCAGCGCTTACAGGGGGCAGGTCACTGAAGCTTTCTTT
CASSAYRGQVTEAFF
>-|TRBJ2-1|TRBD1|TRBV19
TGTGCCAGTAGTATAGGGGGACAGGGAACGCTTTCCTACAATGAGCAGTTCTTC
CASSIGGQGTLSYNEQFF
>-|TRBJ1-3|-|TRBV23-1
TGCGCCAGCAGTCACAGGGGCTCTGGAAACACCATATATTTT
CASSHRGSGNTIYF
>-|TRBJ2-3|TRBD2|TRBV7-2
TGTGCCAGCAGCAGACTAGCGGGGGAGGGCACAGATACGCAGTATTTT
CASSRLAGEGTDTQYF
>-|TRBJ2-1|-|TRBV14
TGTGCCAGCAGCCAAGGTCCCGCCAATGAGCAGTTCTTC
CASSQGPANEQFF
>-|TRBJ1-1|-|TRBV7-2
TGTGCCAGCAGCTTCTCCTCCCTACAGGGCGGGGGCACTGAAGCTTTCTTT
CASSFSSLQGGGTEAFF
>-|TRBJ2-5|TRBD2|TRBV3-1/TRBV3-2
TGTGCCAGCAGCCAAGGGACTAGCGGGCGGGAGACCCAGTACTTC
CASSQGTSGRETQYF
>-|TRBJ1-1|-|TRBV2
TGTGCCAGCAGGGCCCTGATGGACACTGAAGCTTTCTTT
CASRALMDTEAFF
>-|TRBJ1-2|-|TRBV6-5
TGTGCCAGCAGTTACTCGCGGGGCGGGAGACCCTATGGCTACACCTTC
CASSYSRGGRPYGYTF
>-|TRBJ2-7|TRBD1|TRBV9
TGTGCCAGCAGCGTAGAAGGGTCAGGGACAGGGATTATCGAGCAGTACTTC
CASSVEGSGTGIIEQYF
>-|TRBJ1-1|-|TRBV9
TGTGCCAGCAGCGTACTTCTCAGGGGCCCTGAAGCTTTCTTT
CASSVLLRGPEAFF
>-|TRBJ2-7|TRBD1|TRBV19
TGTGCCAGTAGTACGTCCGGGACAGGTTCCTACGAGCAGTACTTC
CASSTSGTGSYEQYF
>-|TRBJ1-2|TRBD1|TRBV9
TGTGCCAGCAGCTCAACAGGGGCTCTAATGGGCTACACCTTC
CASSSTGALMGYTF
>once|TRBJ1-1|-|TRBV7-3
TGTGCCAGCAGCACCCAAATCCACGGTCAGGCTTTCTTT
CASSTQIHGQAFF
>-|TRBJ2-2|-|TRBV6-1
TGTGCCAGCAGTGGTCGTTATTTGCTACTGAACACCGGGGAGCTGTTTTTT
CASSGRYLLLNTGELFF
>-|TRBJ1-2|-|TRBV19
TGTGCCAGTAGTACAGAGGCAGGGCTCAACTATGGCTACACCTTC
CASSTEAGLNYGYTF
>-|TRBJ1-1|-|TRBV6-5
TGTGCCAGCAGTTGGGGGAGGGACCCCATGAACACTGAAGCTTTCTTT
CASSWGRDPMNTEAFF
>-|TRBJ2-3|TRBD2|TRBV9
TGTGCCAGCGGGAGCGGGGGAGCCCCCACAGATACGCAGTATTTT
CASGSGGAPTDTQYF
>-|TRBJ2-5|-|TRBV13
TGTGCCAGCAGCTTAGGGGCTGCCCAGTACTTC
CASSLGAAQYF
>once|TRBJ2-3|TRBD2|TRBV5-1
TGCGCCAGCAGCTCCTGGGGGACTAGCGGGGGTACAACAGATACGCAGTATTTT
CASSSWGTSGGTTDTQYF
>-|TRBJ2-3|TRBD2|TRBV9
TGTGCCAGCAGCGTTGTGGGGGGGAGCACAGATACGCAGTATTTT
CASSVVGGSTDTQYF
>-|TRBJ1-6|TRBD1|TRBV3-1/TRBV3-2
TGTGCCAGCAGCCCCTGGACAGGGAGAGATAATTCACCCCTCCACTTT
CASSPWTGRDNSPLHF
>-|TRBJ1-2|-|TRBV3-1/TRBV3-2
TGTGCCAGCAGCCAAGAATCTTTCTTTGGCTATGGCTACACCTTC
CASSQESFFGYGYTF
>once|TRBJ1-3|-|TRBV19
TGTGCCAGTAGTATAGCGGTCTCTGGAAACACCATATATTTT
CASSIAVSGNTIYF
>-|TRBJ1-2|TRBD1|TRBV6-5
TGTGCCAGCAGTTCAACAGGGGTCGGCTATGGCTACACCTTC
CASSSTGVGYGYTF
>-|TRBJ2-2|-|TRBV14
TGTGCCAGCAGCCAGTCCTACGCCGGGGAGCTGTTTTTT
CASSQSYAGELFF
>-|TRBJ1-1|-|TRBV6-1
TGTGCCAGCAGTGAATTAGTAAGCACTGAAGCTTTCTTT
CASSELVSTEAFF
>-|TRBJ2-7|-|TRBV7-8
TGTGCCAGCAGGGGACATATCGATTCCTACGAGCAGTACTTC
CASRGHIDSYEQYF
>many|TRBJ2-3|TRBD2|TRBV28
TGTGCCAGCAGTTTAACTAGCGGGACATACACAGATACGCAGTATTTT
CASSLTSGTYTDTQYF
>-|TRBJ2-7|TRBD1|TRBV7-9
TGTGCCAGCAGCTTATATACCCCGACAGGGGGCGTAGTAAACCCGTACTTC
CASSLYTPTGGVVNPYF
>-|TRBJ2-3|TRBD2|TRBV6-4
TGTGCCAGCAGTGCGGGACTAGGCACAGATACGCAGTATTTT
CASSAGLGTDTQYF
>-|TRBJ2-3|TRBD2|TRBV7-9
TGTGCCAGCAGCCAAGGACTAGCGGGGACAGATACGCAGTATTTT
CASSQGLAGTDTQYF
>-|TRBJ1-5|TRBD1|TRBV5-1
TGCGCCAGCAGCTCGGGACAGGGAGGGGGAGAACAGCATTTT
CASSSGQGGGEQHF
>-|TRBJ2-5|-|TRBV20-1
TGCAGTGCTAGAGAGACAGAGACCCAGTACTTC
CSARETETQYF
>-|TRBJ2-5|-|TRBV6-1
TGTGCCAGCAGTGAAGCCGGTGGGAGCCAAGAGACCCAGTACTTC
CASSEAGGSQETQYF